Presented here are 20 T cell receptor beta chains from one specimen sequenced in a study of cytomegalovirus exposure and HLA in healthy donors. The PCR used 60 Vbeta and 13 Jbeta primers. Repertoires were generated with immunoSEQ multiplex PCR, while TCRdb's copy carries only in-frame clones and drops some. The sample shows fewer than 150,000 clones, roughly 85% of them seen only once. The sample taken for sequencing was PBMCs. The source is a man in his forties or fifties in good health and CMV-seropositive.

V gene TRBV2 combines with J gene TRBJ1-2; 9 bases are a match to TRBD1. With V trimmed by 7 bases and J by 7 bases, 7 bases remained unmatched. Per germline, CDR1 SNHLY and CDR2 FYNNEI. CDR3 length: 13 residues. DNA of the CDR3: TGTGCCAGCATTACCGGGACAGGGAGTGGCTACACCTTC. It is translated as CASITGTGSGYTF.

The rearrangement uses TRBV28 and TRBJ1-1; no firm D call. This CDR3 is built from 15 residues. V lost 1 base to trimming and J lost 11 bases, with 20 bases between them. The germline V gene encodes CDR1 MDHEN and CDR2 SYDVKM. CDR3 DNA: TGTGCCAGCAGTTTATTGACACCCACCCGTGGGTCGGCTTTCTTT. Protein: CASSLLTPTRGSAFF.

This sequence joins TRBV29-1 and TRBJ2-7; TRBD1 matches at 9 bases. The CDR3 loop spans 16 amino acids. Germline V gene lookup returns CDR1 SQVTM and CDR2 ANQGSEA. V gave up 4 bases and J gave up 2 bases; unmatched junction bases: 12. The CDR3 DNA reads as TGCAGCGTTGTAGGACAGGGGACTGGGGGAACCTACGAGCAGTACTTC. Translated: CSVVGQGTGGTYEQYF.

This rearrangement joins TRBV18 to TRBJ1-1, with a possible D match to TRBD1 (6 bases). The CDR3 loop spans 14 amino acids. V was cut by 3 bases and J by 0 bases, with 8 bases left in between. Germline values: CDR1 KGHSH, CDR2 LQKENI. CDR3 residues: CASSPTGLNTEAFF. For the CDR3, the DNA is TGTGCCAGCTCACCGACAGGATTGAACACTGAAGCTTTCTTT.

The DNA for the CDR3 is TGTGCCAGCAGCCCGGGACTAGCGGGGTCCGGGGGGGCCAACGTCCTGACTTTC. Its protein is CASSPGLAGSGGANVLTF. V and J are TRBV7-9 and TRBJ2-6; 13 positions match TRBD2. Germline V gene lookup returns CDR1 SEHNR and CDR2 FQNEAQ (reference sequence). The V segment lost 5 bases and the J segment 4 bases; nucleotides outside the gene matches: 8. This CDR3 has 18 amino acids.

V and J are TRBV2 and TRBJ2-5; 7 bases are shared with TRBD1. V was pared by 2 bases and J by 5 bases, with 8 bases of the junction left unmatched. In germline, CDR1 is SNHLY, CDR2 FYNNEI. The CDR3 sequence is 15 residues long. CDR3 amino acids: CASSERTGEFETQYF. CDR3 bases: TGTGCCAGCAGTGAAAGGACAGGCGAATTCGAGACCCAGTACTTC.

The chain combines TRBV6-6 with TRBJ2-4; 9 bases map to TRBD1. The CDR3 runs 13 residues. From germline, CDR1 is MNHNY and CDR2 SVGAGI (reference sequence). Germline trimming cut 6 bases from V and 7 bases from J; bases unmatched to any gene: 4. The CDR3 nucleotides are TGTGCCAGCAGCCGTGGACAGGGGAACATTCAGTACTTC. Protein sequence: CASSRGQGNIQYF.

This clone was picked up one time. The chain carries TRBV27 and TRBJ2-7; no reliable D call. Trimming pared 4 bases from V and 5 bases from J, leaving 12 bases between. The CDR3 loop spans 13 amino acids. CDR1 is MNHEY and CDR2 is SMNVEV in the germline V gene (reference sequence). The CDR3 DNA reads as TGTGCCAGCAGTTACTTGCAAGAACACGAGCAGTACTTC. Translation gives CASSYLQEHEQYF.

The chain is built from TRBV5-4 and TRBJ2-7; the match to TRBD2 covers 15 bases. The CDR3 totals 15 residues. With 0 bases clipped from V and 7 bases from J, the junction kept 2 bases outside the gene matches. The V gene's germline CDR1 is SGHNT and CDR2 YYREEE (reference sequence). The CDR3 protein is CASSLEGTSGGEQYF. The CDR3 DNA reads TGTGCCAGCAGCTTGGAGGGGACTAGCGGGGGGGAGCAGTACTTC.

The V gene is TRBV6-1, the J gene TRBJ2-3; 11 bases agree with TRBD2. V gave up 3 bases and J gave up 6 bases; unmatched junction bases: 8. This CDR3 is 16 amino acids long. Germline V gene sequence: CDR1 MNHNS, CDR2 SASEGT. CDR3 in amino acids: CASSDISGRASDTQYF. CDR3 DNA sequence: TGTGCCAGCAGTGACATTAGCGGGAGGGCCTCCGATACGCAGTATTTT.

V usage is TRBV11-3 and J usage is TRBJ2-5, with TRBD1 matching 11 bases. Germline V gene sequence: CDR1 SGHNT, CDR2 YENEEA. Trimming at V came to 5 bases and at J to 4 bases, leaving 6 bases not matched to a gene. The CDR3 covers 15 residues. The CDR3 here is CASSPTGTGGETQYF. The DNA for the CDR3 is TGTGCCAGCAGCCCAACCGGGACAGGGGGAGAGACCCAGTACTTC.

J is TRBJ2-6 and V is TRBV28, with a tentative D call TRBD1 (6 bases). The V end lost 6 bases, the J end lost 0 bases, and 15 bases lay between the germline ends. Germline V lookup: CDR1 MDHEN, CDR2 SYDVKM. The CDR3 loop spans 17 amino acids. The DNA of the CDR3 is TGTGCCAGCAGAGTTATGGGGGCCCTCTCTGGGGCCAACGTCCTGACTTTC. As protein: CASRVMGALSGANVLTF.

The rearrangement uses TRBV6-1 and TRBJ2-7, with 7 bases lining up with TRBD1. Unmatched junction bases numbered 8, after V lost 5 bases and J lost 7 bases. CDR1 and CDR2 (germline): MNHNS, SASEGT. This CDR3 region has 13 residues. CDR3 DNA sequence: TGTGCCAGCAGTTTCACAGGGGCAGGGGAGCAGTACTTC. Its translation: CASSFTGAGEQYF.

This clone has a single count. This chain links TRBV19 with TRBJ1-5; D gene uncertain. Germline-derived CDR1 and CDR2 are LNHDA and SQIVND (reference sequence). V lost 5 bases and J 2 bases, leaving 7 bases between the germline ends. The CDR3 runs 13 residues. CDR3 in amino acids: CASSPQGNQPQHF. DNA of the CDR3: TGTGCCAGTAGTCCTCAGGGCAATCAGCCCCAGCATTTT.

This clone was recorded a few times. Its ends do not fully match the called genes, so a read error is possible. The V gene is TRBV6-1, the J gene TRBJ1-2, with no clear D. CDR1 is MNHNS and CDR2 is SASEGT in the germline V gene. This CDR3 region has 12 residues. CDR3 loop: CASSEKDYGYTF. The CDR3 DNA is TGTGCCAGCAGTGAGAAGGACTACGGCTACACCTTC.

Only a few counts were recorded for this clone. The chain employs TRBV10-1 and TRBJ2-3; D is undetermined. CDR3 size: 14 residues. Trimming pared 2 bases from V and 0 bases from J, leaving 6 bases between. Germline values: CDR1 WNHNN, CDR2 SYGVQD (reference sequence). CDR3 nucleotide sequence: TGCGCCAGCAGTGAGCTGCAGAGCACAGATACGCAGTATTTT. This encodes CASSELQSTDTQYF.

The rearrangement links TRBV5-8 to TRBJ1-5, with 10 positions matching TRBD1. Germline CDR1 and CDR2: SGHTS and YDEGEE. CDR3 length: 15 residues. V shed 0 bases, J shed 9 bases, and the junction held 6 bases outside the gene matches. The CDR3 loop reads CASSLGGTGVRPQHF. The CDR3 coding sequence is TGTGCCAGCAGCTTGGGGGGGACAGGGGTACGGCCCCAGCATTTT.

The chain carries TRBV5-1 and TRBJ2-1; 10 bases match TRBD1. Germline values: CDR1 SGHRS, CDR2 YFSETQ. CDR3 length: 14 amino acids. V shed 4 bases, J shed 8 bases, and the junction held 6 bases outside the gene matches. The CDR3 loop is CASSGGTGEDEQFF. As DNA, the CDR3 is TGCGCCAGCAGCGGGGGGACAGGGGAGGATGAGCAGTTCTTC.

The CDR3 here is CASIPSGDNYGYTF. The DNA for the CDR3 is TGTGCCAGCATCCCCTCAGGGGACAACTATGGCTACACCTTC. The J gene is TRBJ1-2, the V gene TRBV28, with a possible D match to TRBD1 (6 bases). Looked up from germline, CDR1 is MDHEN and CDR2 is SYDVKM. The CDR3 length is 14 residues. Trimming removed 7 bases at V and 2 bases at J, with 14 bases between.

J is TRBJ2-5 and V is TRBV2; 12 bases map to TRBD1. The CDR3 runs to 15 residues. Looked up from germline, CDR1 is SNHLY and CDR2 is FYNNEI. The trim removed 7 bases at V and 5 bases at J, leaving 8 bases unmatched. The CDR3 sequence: CASKGQGASGETQYF. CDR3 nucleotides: TGTGCCAGCAAGGGACAGGGGGCATCCGGGGAGACCCAGTACTTC.